This T cell receptor (beta chain) comes out of a study of blood T cell repertoires in COVID-19. Libraries were prepared by immunoSEQ multiplex PCR; TCRdb keeps only in-frame clonotypes and omits some of them. The data hold more than 200,000 clones, with over 85% observed a single time. The ends were cut back, 3 bases at V and 5 bases at J, with 10 bases in the middle. Germline V gene data show CDR1 as LNHDA and CDR2 as SQIVND (reference sequence). This CDR3 has 14 residues. Input material: PBMCs or T cells enriched from blood (not recorded which). The receptor's source is a woman aged 30 to 39 with acute COVID-19. The V call is TRBV19, the J call TRBJ2-2; D possibly corresponds to TRBD2 (6 bases). Here the CDR3 DNA reads TGTGCCAGTAGTATCCCGGCGGGGACCGGGGAGCTGTTTTTT. Amino acids: CASSIPAGTGELFF.